This T cell receptor beta chain came from a study of human T cells and chemical hapten exposure (dated by TCRdb to the early 2020s). At the level of the whole study: For sensitization, 2% DPC in acetone was applied to a 2 cm by 2 cm area of upper inner arm skin. Throughout the study period of about 25 weeks, patients also received therapeutic DPC doses to the scalp every week. Patch testing was done on the upper back using Finn chambers containing 0.01% DPC, and results were scored after 6 days according to International Contact Dermatitis Research Group standards. Alopecia areata with under or over 50% scalp involvement, alopecia totalis and alopecia universalis were represented in the patient cohort, which was mostly female. Libraries were pooled for sequencing, and variation in per-sample TCR yields was attributed mainly to small differences in library volumes within the pool. Peripheral blood TCR repertoire changes were tracked in vivo in alopecia patients during primary and secondary sensitization to the hapten diphenylcyclopropenone (DPC). Patient blood was sampled pre-sensitization (week 0) and at 2, 6 and about 24 weeks after DPC sensitization. Blood for TCR sequencing was provided by twenty-nine alopecia patients at one to four time points (pre-sensitization, 2, 6 and 24 weeks).

The library was obtained by RACE. The sequencer listed for this sample is NextSeq 500. Library preparation attached unique molecular identifiers to individual cDNA molecules for quantitative, reproducible TCR counting. Each blood RNA sample was used to sequence both TCR alpha and TCR beta chains. Per the original workflow: A median of approximately 96,000 TCRs per sample was observed, with a range of roughly 20,000 to 700,000. The Decombinator software suite was used to annotate V, J and CDR3 in the TCR reads. Every sample was subsampled to the same number of TCRs (28,000) for the PS versus PT1 abundance plots. Expanded TCRs were defined as absent before sensitization and observed at least eight times at the 2-week time point. In-frame beta chains were kept once TCRdb had trimmed the public reads at Q25 with fastp and called clones with MiXCR. Under each unique CDR3 protein, matching rows form one entry showing the most common genes and DNA. The V and J calls and clone size are TCRdb's, not the authors'. This sample is represented by under 200,000 distinct CDR3 sequences; about a quarter of them were singletons. 2.1% of the sample is taken by the ten largest.

The sample's time point label is to be understood as: patch test 3, about 24 weeks after DPC sensitization. The treatment or condition label, read with the paper, signifies: therapeutic diphenylcyclopropenone sensitization with weekly scalp DPC. At every patch-test visit, the blood draw took place before the patch test was put on. Patients were considered eligible if aged 18 to 70, diagnosed with alopecia and deemed suitable for DPC therapy, and patients were excluded if pregnant. Total RNA was extracted from unfractionated whole blood collected in Tempus Blood RNA tubes. As concerns this clonotype: The specificity of this receptor is unknown. No clone much larger than this one lies a single base away; base qualities are absent.

Here is what the overall study found, with its caveats: DPC sensitization did not change the number of TCRs with a frequency above 1 in 1000, and there was no evidence of changes in global repertoire structure. Patch test score was positively correlated with the number of PT1 expanded TCRs, with significance at thresholds 8, 16 and 32 but not at 4. After repeated subsampling, changes were observed in the strength of the expansion versus patch-test correlation and in the threshold at which the correlation became significant. Because all patients had alopecia, a presumed autoimmune disease, the immune response of the patients might differ from that of healthy individuals. Compared with pre-sensitization or healthy control sets, expanded TCRs formed significantly more large CDR3 similarity clusters, which is consistent with antigen-driven responses.

This receptor was taken from a woman aged 18-29 years with alopecia areata. Some clones in this sample may be carry-over from other donors' samples. Here the sequenced sample was whole blood, taken in connection with sensitization to the hapten diphenylcyclopropenone (DPC).

The CDR3 loop reads CASSLTGTSGFANSYEQYF. The sequenced DNA: TGCGCCAGCAGCCTAACCGGGACTAGCGGGTTTGCTAACTCCTACGAGCAGTACTTC. The chain is assembled from TRBV5-1 and TRBJ2-7, with 12 bases in between that match TRBD2. The CDR3 has 19 amino acids, counting the end cysteine and phenylalanine. Only the CDR3 part of the read is kept: 57 bases, read in frame from the first base. After removal of 4 bases from V and 0 bases from J, the junction retains 14 bases not matched to a gene. CDR1 and CDR2 (SGHRS, YFSETQ) derive from the germline V gene. With all but the CDR3 taken from the reference TRBV5-1 and TRBJ2-7 genes, the full variable domain is: KAGVTQTPRYLIKTRGQQVTLSCSPISGHRSVSWYQQTPGQGLQFLFEYFSETQRNKGNFPGRFSGRQFSNSRSEMNVSTLELGDSALYLCASSLTGTSGFANSYEQYFGPGTRLTVT.